This TCR beta chain was identified during a study of regulatory T cells in long-lasting Graves disease. Documented time point: newly diagnosed GD, antithyroid drugs for less than 3 months. Generation of the TCR library employed RNA extracted from PBMCs. CDR1 is SEHNR and CDR2 is FQNEAQ in the germline V gene (reference sequence). CDR3 size: 17 residues. V trimming: 4 bases; J trimming: 0 bases; junction bases outside the gene matches: 9. Arm-PCR of CDR3 regions with iRepertoire HTBI primers generated TCR beta libraries. TCRdb itself ran the multiplex PCR reads through MiXCR, one entry per CDR3 protein. Of approximately 490,000 distinct CDR3 sequences listed, about 16% are singletons. Separately, the same data were catalogued under a study of T cells in Graves' hyperthyroidism and ophthalmopathy.

This TCR derives from a man in his forties with Graves disease. The sequenced sample was peripheral blood mononuclear cells (PBMCs), obtained at new diagnosis, from a patient treated with antithyroid drugs. The rearrangement uses TRBV7-9 and TRBJ1-1; 9 nucleotides agree with TRBD1. The CDR3 DNA sequence: TGTGCCAGCAGCTCGGACAGGGGACCCCTTATGAACACTGAAGCTTTCTTT. Its protein product is CASSSDRGPLMNTEAFF. Using reference TRBV7-9 and TRBJ1-1 for the parts outside the CDR3, the full variable domain is DTGVSQNPRHKITKRGQNVTFRCDPISEHNRLYWYRQTLGQGPEFLTYFQNEAQLEKSRLLSDRFSAERPKGSFSTLEIQRTEQGDSAMYLCASSSDRGPLMNTEAFFGQGTRLTVV.